The TCR beta chain under discussion was sequenced for a study of T-cell memory formation after mild COVID-19. The CDR3 is made up of 15 amino acids. Germline CDR1 KGHSY, CDR2 FQNENV. J was trimmed by 5 bases and V by 3 bases; bases with no gene match: 6. TCRdb reprocessed the 5' RACE reads with MiXCR, giving one entry per CDR3 protein. The data show 350,000 or so distinct CDR3 sequences, 10% to 15% seen once. This rearrangement joins TRBV16 to TRBJ1-5, with 8 bases fitting TRBD1. What was sequenced was PBMCs or a T cell subset sorted from them (not recorded which). This clonotype was sampled from a man aged 18 to 35 who had mild COVID-19 (a few samples of this study predate the infection). Cell type and time point are not known. The DNA for the CDR3 is TGTGCCAGCAGCCATTCGGCAGGGGGCCATCAGCCCCAGCATTTT. Encoded protein: CASSHSAGGHQPQHF.